This TCR beta chain was profiled in a study of blood T cells in healthy people across ages. Study details: In model experiments, template switching was able to capture about one barcoded beta molecule for every two T cells that were present.

A sample-barcoded 5' primer and a J-beta primer mix were used in a second PCR of roughly 7 to 11 cycles. MiXCR was run by TCRdb on the 5' RACE reads, yielding one entry per CDR3 protein. The sample records 700,000 to 850,000 distinct CDR3 sequences, about 53% being singletons. In this sample, this clonotype turned up a few times. This CDR3 is built from 16 residues. This receptor was taken from a man aged 80 or over in good health. The chain joins TRBV12-3 or TRBV12-4 to TRBJ2-5, with TRBD2 matching 10 bases. The J call may be wrong; the DNA end is better matched by TRBJ2-7. Sequenced input: blood. The CDR3 bases are TGTGCCAGCAGTCCGATAGCGGGAGGAAACACCTACGAGCAGTACTTC. It specifies CASSPIAGGNTYEQYF.